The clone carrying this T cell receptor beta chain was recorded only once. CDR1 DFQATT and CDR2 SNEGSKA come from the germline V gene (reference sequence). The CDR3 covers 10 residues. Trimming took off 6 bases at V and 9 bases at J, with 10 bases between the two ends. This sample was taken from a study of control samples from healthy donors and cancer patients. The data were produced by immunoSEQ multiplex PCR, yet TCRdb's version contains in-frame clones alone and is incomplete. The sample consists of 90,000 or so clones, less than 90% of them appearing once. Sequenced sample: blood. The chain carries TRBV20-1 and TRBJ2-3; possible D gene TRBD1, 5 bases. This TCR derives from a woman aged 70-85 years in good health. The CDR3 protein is CSAGVETQYF. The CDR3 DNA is TGCAGTGCAGGGGTAGAAACGCAGTATTTT.